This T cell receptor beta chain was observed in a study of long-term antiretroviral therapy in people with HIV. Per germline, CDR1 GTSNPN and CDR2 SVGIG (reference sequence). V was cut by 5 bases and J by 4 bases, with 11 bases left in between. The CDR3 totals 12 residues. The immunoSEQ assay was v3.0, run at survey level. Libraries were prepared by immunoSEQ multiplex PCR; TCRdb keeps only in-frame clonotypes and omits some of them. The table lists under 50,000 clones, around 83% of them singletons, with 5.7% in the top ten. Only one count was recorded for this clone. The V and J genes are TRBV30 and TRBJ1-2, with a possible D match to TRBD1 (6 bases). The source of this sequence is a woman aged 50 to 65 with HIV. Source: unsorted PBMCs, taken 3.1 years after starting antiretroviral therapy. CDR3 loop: CAWDRDIYGYTF. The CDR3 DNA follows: TGTGCCTGGGACCGGGACATCTATGGCTACACCTTC.